This T cell receptor beta chain was captured in a study of T cells in localized non-small cell lung cancer. Regarding this clone: Its specificity is unknown.

The CDR3 is 14 amino acids. The V and J ends lost 6 bases and 7 bases respectively, with 18 bases between them. CDR1 and CDR2 from the germline V gene are LNHDA and SQIVND (reference sequence). Findings of the study overall: Uninvolved adjacent lung showed peak T cell clonality, exceeding tumor. In the blood, greater T cell density corresponded to longer overall survival. Adjacent lung was found to contain a median roughly 60 of the top 100 tumor clones. Because only a single region of the tumor was sequenced, heterogeneity remains possible.

Assay: immunoSEQ multiplex PCR; the TCRdb copy retains only in-frame clones and omits some. The data contain 25,000 to 30,000 clones, around 90% of them seen just once; the ten biggest clones take up less than 3.5%. V is TRBV19 and J is TRBJ1-2; D is unclear. Source: peripheral blood, taken before any cancer treatment. This TCR was sampled from a woman between 18 and 50 years old with stage I lung adenocarcinoma. CDR3 loop: CASRGGGSVSGYTF. DNA of the CDR3: TGTGCCAGTAGGGGAGGAGGGTCAGTAAGTGGCTACACCTTC.